This T cell receptor beta chain was recovered during a study of blood T cell repertoires in COVID-19. Study information: The United States, Italy and Spain were the sources of the acute and convalescent COVID-19 samples. PBMCs, B-cell-depleted T cells, or T cells were the source of the cDNA or gDNA that made up the material.

The CDR3 covers 13 residues. In germline, CDR1 is LNHDA, CDR2 SQIVND (reference sequence). Unmatched junction bases numbered 1, after V lost 6 bases and J lost 2 bases. Repertoires were generated with immunoSEQ multiplex PCR, while TCRdb's copy carries only in-frame clones and drops some. This table has 200,000 to 250,000 clones, 70% to 90% appearing once. The sequenced sample consisted of peripheral blood. The sequence was obtained from a middle-aged man with acute or convalescent COVID-19. The chain has TRBV19 and TRBJ1-2, with 9 bases fitting TRBD1. The CDR3 region is CASRDRGNYGYTF. The DNA of the CDR3 is TGTGCCAGTAGAGACAGGGGGAACTATGGCTACACCTTC.